Reported below is one TCR beta chain. The antigen is undetermined. The sample belongs to a study of CD8+ T cells in alopecia areata. Overall study: Treated patients were given 5 to 10 mg oral tofacitinib twice daily.

Study results and limitations: TCR sharing across patients was less clear than in mice, possibly HLA-related.

Extraction and reverse transcription of RNA yielded cDNA as the sequencing template. Profiling relied on immunoSEQ multiplex PCR, and the TCRdb table lists in-frame clones only, not all of them. The data show 100,000 to 150,000 clones, 49% seen once. Peripheral blood and lesional scalp punch biopsies came from alopecia areata patients. The germline CDR1 and CDR2 sequences are ENHRY and SYGVKD. V lost 4 bases, J lost 5 bases, and 6 bases lay in between. The CDR3 runs to 11 residues. The genes are TRBV10-3 and TRBJ2-7, with D hard to call. The source of this sequence is a human donor with alopecia areata. This specimen was CD8+ T cells sorted from blood, taken at week 0. CDR3 in DNA: TGTGCCATCAGTGGAGGAAACGAGCAGTACTTC. Translation gives CAISGGNEQYF.